Each of the 24 T cell receptor beta chains below was sequenced from the same sample in a study of OX40 agonist ivuxolimab in advanced cancers. Using immunoSEQ multiplex PCR, the repertoire was profiled, and TCRdb retains in-frame clones only, with some absent. The sample carries fewer than 85,000 clones, around four fifths recorded once. The sequencing here drew on CD4+ or CD8+ T cells sorted from blood, taken in a trial of the OX40 agonist ivuxolimab. These receptor sequences come from an adult with an advanced solid tumor such as melanoma, head and neck, liver or kidney cancer.

This clone was detected only a few times. The chain links TRBV9 to TRBJ1-1; D is unclear. The CDR3 is made up of 13 amino acids. Per the germline V gene, CDR1 is SGDLS and CDR2 is YYNGEE. V shed 3 bases and J shed 0 bases, with 6 bases lying between them. In DNA, the CDR3 is TGTGCCAGCAGCGGAGGATTGAACACTGAAGCTTTCTTT. Translated, it gives CASSGGLNTEAFF.

This rearrangement joins TRBV28 to TRBJ1-5; D not certain. V was clipped by 5 bases and J by 1 base, with 9 bases between them. Germline values: CDR1 MDHEN, CDR2 SYDVKM. The length of the CDR3 is 14 residues. As DNA, the CDR3 is TGTGCCAGCAGTCCCGCAGGAAGCAATCAGCCCCAGCATTTT. Translation gives CASSPAGSNQPQHF. The entire variable domain, with the rest obtained from reference TRBV28 and TRBJ1-5, is as follows: DVKVTQSSRYLVKRTGEKVFLECVQDMDHENMFWYRQDPGLGLRLIYFSYDVKMKEKGDIPEGYSVSREKKERFSLILESASTNQTSMYLCASSPAGSNQPQHFGDGTRLSIL.

This clone has only one observation. The CDR3 DNA reads as TGCGCCAGCAGCGAATTAGGGGGGCAAGGTAATTCACCCCTCCACTTT. It specifies CASSELGGQGNSPLHF. The chain combines TRBV5-1 with TRBJ1-6, with TRBD1 as a possible D gene (6 bases). V was pared by 4 bases and J by 6 bases, with 17 bases between. Germline V gene sequence: CDR1 SGHRS, CDR2 YFSETQ. This CDR3 spans 16 amino acids. The whole variable domain, remainder taken from reference TRBV5-1 and TRBJ1-6, is KAGVTQTPRYLIKTRGQQVTLSCSPISGHRSVSWYQQTPGQGLQFLFEYFSETQRNKGNFPGRFSGRQFSNSRSEMNVSTLELGDSALYLCASSELGGQGNSPLHFGNGTRLTVT.

J is TRBJ1-6 and V is TRBV6-5; unclear D gene. The CDR3 sequence is 13 residues long. Trimming removed 6 bases from V and 10 bases from J, with 13 bases in between. Per germline, CDR1 MNHEY and CDR2 SVGAGI. The CDR3 loop reads CASSRESDSPLHF. CDR3 DNA sequence: TGTGCCAGCAGCCGGGAATCAGACTCACCCCTCCACTTT.

The V and J genes are TRBV7-2 and TRBJ2-1; D gene unclear. Trimming took 3 bases from V and 0 from J, leaving 9 bases between them. Germline CDR1 SGHTA, CDR2 FQGNSA. The length of the CDR3 is 15 residues. The CDR3: CASSFGPNSYNEQFF. In DNA, the CDR3 is TGTGCCAGCAGCTTCGGACCTAACTCCTACAATGAGCAGTTCTTC.

This clone came up a few times. The chain joins TRBV5-5 to TRBJ1-1; D call uncertain. The germline V gene has CDR1 SGHKS and CDR2 YYEKEE (reference sequence). The CDR3 has 13 residues. Trimming stripped 2 bases from V and 1 base from J, with 6 bases between. The CDR3 loop reads CASSFFPNTEAFF. CDR3 DNA: TGTGCCAGCAGCTTTTTTCCGAACACTGAAGCTTTCTTT.

The chain links TRBV11-1 to TRBJ2-5; 7 bases match TRBD1. Germline trimming cut 3 bases from V and 5 bases from J; bases unmatched to any gene: 18. Per germline, CDR1 SGHAT and CDR2 FQDESV (reference sequence). The CDR3 loop spans 18 amino acids. The CDR3 nucleotides read TGTGCCAGCAGCTTCGATTCGTCCGGGACAGCCGTTCGGGAGACCCAGTACTTC. Encoded protein: CASSFDSSGTAVRETQYF.

The chain is built from TRBV6-1 and TRBJ2-7, with no clear D. Deletions cut 4 bases from V and 2 bases from J, with 9 bases between. There are 13 residues in the CDR3. The germline V gene has CDR1 MNHNS and CDR2 SASEGT. The CDR3 here is CASSAYRAYEQYF. Written as DNA, the CDR3 is TGTGCCAGCAGTGCCTACAGAGCCTACGAGCAGTACTTC.

The CDR3 sequence is CASSSGRKGEEQFF. The CDR3 bases are TGCGCCAGCAGCTCCGGGCGGAAAGGGGAAGAGCAGTTCTTC. This chain links TRBV5-1 with TRBJ2-1, with D possibly matching TRBD1 (5 bases). There are 14 residues in the CDR3. Germline lookup yields CDR1 SGHRS and CDR2 YFSETQ. V was trimmed by 3 bases and J by 10 bases, leaving 17 bases between them.

The chain joins TRBV4-3 to TRBJ1-4; TRBD1 might be the D (6 bases). The CDR3 extends over 16 amino acids. V lost 1 base and J 8 bases, leaving 17 bases between the germline ends. The germline V gene has CDR1 LGHNA and CDR2 YSLEER. The DNA for the CDR3 is TGCGCCAGCAGCCAAGGGGACGGGACACTGCCAGAAAAACTGTTTTTT. Protein sequence: CASSQGDGTLPEKLFF.

The table lists this clone with a few counts. V gene TRBV28 combines with J gene TRBJ2-3, with 9 bases matching TRBD1. This CDR3 is 13 amino acids long. The ends lost 10 bases at V and 3 bases at J; junction bases unmatched: 5. Germline lookup yields CDR1 MDHEN and CDR2 SYDVKM. CDR3 in DNA: TGTGCCACCGTTGGACAGGGGACAGATACGCAGTATTTT. It yields the protein CATVGQGTDTQYF. Complete variable domain (other parts from reference TRBV28 and TRBJ2-3): DVKVTQSSRYLVKRTGEKVFLECVQDMDHENMFWYRQDPGLGLRLIYFSYDVKMKEKGDIPEGYSVSREKKERFSLILESASTNQTSMYLCATVGQGTDTQYFGPGTRLTVL.

This chain links TRBV9 with TRBJ2-3; 9 bases match TRBD1. The CDR3 length is 15 residues. With V trimmed by 0 bases and J by 4 bases, 3 bases remained unmatched. Germline CDR1 SGDLS, CDR2 YYNGEE. The CDR3 spells CASSVGQGVADTQYF. The CDR3 coding sequence is TGTGCCAGCAGCGTAGGACAGGGGGTAGCAGATACGCAGTATTTT.

The rearrangement joins TRBV7-3 to TRBJ2-5, with 11 bases lining up with TRBD2. The length of the CDR3 is 15 residues. The V gene's germline CDR1 is SGHTA and CDR2 FQGTGA. J was trimmed by 3 bases and V by 4 bases; bases with no gene match: 4. The CDR3: CASSSLTSGKETQYF. The CDR3 DNA reads as TGTGCCAGCAGCTCTCTGACTAGCGGGAAAGAGACCCAGTACTTC.

This rearrangement joins TRBV30 to TRBJ2-1; 9 positions agree with TRBD2. CDR1 GTSNPN and CDR2 SVGIG come from the germline V gene (reference sequence). This CDR3 spans 16 amino acids. V was pared by 3 bases and J by 4 bases, with 10 bases of the junction left unmatched. CDR3 coding DNA: TGTGCCTGGAGCGCTCTTTCTAGCGGGATTTACAATGAGCAGTTCTTC. As protein: CAWSALSSGIYNEQFF.

CDR3 DNA: TGTGCCAGCAGCCTCAGGGAAGTTTATGGCTACACCTTC. This translates into CASSLREVYGYTF. V usage is TRBV7-8 and J usage is TRBJ1-2, with a tentative D call TRBD1 (5 bases). Germline assignment: CDR1 SGHVS and CDR2 FQNEAQ. CDR3 length equals 13 residues. Trimming removed 5 bases at V and 5 bases at J, with 12 bases between.

The rearrangement joins TRBV5-1 to TRBJ2-1; TRBD2 aligns across 7 bases. The CDR3 contains 15 residues. J gave up 10 bases and V 0 bases, and 10 bases lay outside the gene matches. From germline, CDR1 is SGHRS and CDR2 YFSETQ. CDR3 sequence reads: CASSLANTGGEEQFF. In nucleotides, the CDR3 is TGCGCCAGCAGCTTGGCTAATACTGGGGGGGAGGAGCAGTTCTTC.

This clone has just a few counts. The chain combines TRBV9 with TRBJ1-6; 7 bases line up with TRBD1. Germline V gene data show CDR1 as SGDLS and CDR2 as YYNGEE. V lost 4 bases and J lost 6; bases outside the gene matches: 7. The CDR3 is 15 residues long. The CDR3 sequence: CASSKDRVGNSPLHF. DNA of the CDR3: TGTGCCAGCAGCAAAGACAGGGTTGGTAATTCACCCCTCCACTTT.

A few counts support this clone. CDR3 DNA sequence: TGCGCCAGCAGCTACAGAGCGGAAGCTAACTATGGCTACACCTTC. Translation: CASSYRAEANYGYTF. This chain joins TRBV5-1 and TRBJ1-2, with D hard to call. This CDR3 has 15 residues. V lost 3 bases, J lost 0 bases, and 12 bases lay in between. Per the germline V gene, CDR1 is SGHRS and CDR2 is YFSETQ.

The V gene is TRBV11-2, the J gene TRBJ2-5, with D possibly being TRBD1 (6 bases). The J call may not be correct, given that the DNA end is closer to TRBJ2-7. The CDR3 has 14 residues. Germline loops: CDR1 SGHAT, CDR2 FQNNGV. CDR3 protein: CASSLVGASYEQYF. In DNA, the CDR3 is TGTGCCAGCAGCTTAGTGGGGGCATCCTACGAGCAGTACTTC.

The CDR3 coding sequence is TGTGCCTGGAGCGCTAAAAGCGGGGGATCTGGCACGCAGTATTTT. This sequence encodes CAWSAKSGGSGTQYF. This chain uses TRBV30 with TRBJ2-3; the match to TRBD2 covers 8 bases. V shed 3 bases and J 9 bases; nucleotides not matched to a gene: 14. The CDR3 consists of 15 residues. Germline-derived CDR1 and CDR2 are GTSNPN and SVGIG (reference sequence).

This chain links TRBV27 with TRBJ1-5, with D possibly matching TRBD1 (6 bases). The CDR3 extends over 17 amino acids. The germline CDR1 and CDR2 sequences are MNHEY and SMNVEV (reference sequence). With 4 bases removed from V and 6 bases from J, the gap between germline ends came to 22 bases. CDR3 loop: CASSSGIGGRRGQPQHF. CDR3 in DNA: TGTGCCAGCAGTTCAGGGATTGGGGGGCGCCGAGGTCAGCCCCAGCATTTT.

This chain connects TRBV7-2 to TRBJ2-7, with TRBD1 matching over 8 bases. Looked up from germline, CDR1 is SGHTA and CDR2 is FQGNSA. Germline trimming cut 4 bases from V and 7 bases from J; bases unmatched to any gene: 12. The CDR3 is 15 residues long. The CDR3 coding sequence is TGTGCCAGCAGCTGGACCCCAGGGGGCACAGTAGAGCAGTACTTC. Its protein is CASSWTPGGTVEQYF.

V is TRBV11-2 and J is TRBJ2-7, with D possibly TRBD1 on 5 matching bases. Per germline, CDR1 SGHAT and CDR2 FQNNGV. The CDR3 contains 14 residues. V shed 1 base and J shed 2 bases, with 9 bases lying between them. The CDR3 spells CASSLVSGTYEQYF. In DNA, the CDR3 is TGTGCCAGCAGCTTAGTATCAGGGACCTACGAGCAGTACTTC.

The chain carries TRBV30 and TRBJ1-5, with D possibly TRBD1 on 5 matching bases. The CDR3 runs to 15 residues. V lost 1 base to trimming and J lost 2 bases, with 12 bases between them. Looked up from germline, CDR1 is GTSNPN and CDR2 is SVGIG (reference sequence). CDR3 coding DNA: TGTGCCTGGAGTGGGGACTATACCGGCAATCAGCCCCAGCATTTT. Its translation: CAWSGDYTGNQPQHF.